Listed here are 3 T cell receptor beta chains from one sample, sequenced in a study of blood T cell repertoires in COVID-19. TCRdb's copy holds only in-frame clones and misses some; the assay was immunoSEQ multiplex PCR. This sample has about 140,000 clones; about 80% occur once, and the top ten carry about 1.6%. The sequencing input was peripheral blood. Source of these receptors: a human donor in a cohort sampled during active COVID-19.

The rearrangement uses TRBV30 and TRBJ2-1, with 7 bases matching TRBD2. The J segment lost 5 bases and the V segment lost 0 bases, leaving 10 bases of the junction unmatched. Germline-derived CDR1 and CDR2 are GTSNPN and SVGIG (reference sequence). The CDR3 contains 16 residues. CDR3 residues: CAWSVPPGLTHNEQFF. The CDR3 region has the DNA TGTGCCTGGAGTGTACCCCCGGGACTAACCCACAATGAGCAGTTCTTC.

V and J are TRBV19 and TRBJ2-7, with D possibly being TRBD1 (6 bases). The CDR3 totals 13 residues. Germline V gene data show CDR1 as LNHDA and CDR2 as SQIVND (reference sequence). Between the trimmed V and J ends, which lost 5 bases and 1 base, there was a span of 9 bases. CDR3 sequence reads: CASSVDSSYEQYF. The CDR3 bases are TGTGCCAGTAGTGTGGACAGTTCCTACGAGCAGTACTTC. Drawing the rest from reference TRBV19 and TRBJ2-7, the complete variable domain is DGGITQSPKYLFRKEGQNVTLSCEQNLNHDAMYWYRQDPGQGLRLIYYSQIVNDFQKGDIAEGYSVSREKKESFPLTVTSAQKNPTAFYLCASSVDSSYEQYFGPGTRLTVT.

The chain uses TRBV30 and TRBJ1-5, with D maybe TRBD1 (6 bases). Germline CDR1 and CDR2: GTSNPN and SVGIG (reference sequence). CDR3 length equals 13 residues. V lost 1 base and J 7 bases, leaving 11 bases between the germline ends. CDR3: CAWSGGGGQPQHF. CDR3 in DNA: TGTGCCTGGAGTGGAGGGGGAGGGCAGCCCCAGCATTTT.